Shown below are 24 T cell receptor beta chains from a single sample sequenced in a study of blood T cell repertoires in COVID-19 (dated by TCRdb to the early 2020s). The method was the immunoSEQ multiplex PCR assay. TCRdb mirrors the immuneACCESS table, restricted to in-frame sequences. Some clones are absent from its copies; in checked studies, under half trace to an unresolved V gene, and the reason for the others is unknown. The sample table holds more than 85,000 clones, of which approximately 86% were seen once. Roughly 2.6% of the sample is in the top ten clones. The source material was PBMCs or T cells enriched from blood (not recorded which). These receptors originate from a woman in her fifties or sixties who had recovered from COVID-19.

Written as DNA, the CDR3 is TGTGCCAGCTCTGGGGGAGGGCCGCTCTACAATGAGCAGTTCTTC. Translated, it gives CASSGGGPLYNEQFF. The V and J genes are TRBV7-3 and TRBJ2-1; 7 bases are a match to TRBD2. The CDR3 length is 15 residues. Per germline, CDR1 SGHTA and CDR2 FQGTGA. Trimming cost V 8 bases and J 3 bases; bases outside gene matches: 10. The variable domain in full, completed from reference TRBV7-3 and TRBJ2-1, reads GAGVSQTPSNKVTEKGKYVELRCDPISGHTALYWYRQSLGQGPEFLIYFQGTGAADDSGLPNDRFFAVRPEGSVSTLKIQRTERGDSAVYLCASSGGGPLYNEQFFGPGTRLTVL.

V usage is TRBV30 and J usage is TRBJ2-2; D is perhaps TRBD1 (6 bases). Germline V gene sequence: CDR1 GTSNPN, CDR2 SVGIG (reference sequence). V lost 6 bases to trimming and J lost 1 base, with 12 bases between them. This CDR3 has 14 amino acids. Here the CDR3 reads CACVGTLNTGELFF. For the CDR3, the DNA is TGTGCCTGCGTCGGGACACTGAACACCGGGGAGCTGTTTTTT.

This chain uses TRBV5-6 with TRBJ1-5; no clear D gene. CDR1 is SGHDT, CDR2 YYEEEE, per germline. The germline V and J ends were trimmed by 2 bases and 4 bases, with 4 bases remaining between them. The CDR3 sequence is 12 residues long. The CDR3 region has the DNA TGTGCCAGCAGCTTTCAGAATCAGCCCCAGCATTTT. Translating gives CASSFQNQPQHF.

V is TRBV7-8 and J is TRBJ1-1; D is ambiguous. Trimming stripped 2 bases from V and 3 bases from J, with 7 bases between. The CDR3 length is 13 residues. Germline CDR1 is SGHVS and CDR2 is FQNEAQ. CDR3 residues: CASSLKRDTEAFF. CDR3 in DNA: TGTGCCAGCAGCTTAAAGAGGGACACTGAAGCTTTCTTT.

CDR3 coding DNA: TGTGCCAGCAGGTCCAACAAGGGGGCGCGGGGCTATGGCTACACCTTC. Its protein is CASRSNKGARGYGYTF. The chain combines TRBV7-3 with TRBJ1-2, with TRBD1 matching 7 bases. Unmatched junction bases numbered 14, after V lost 6 bases and J lost 4 bases. This CDR3 spans 16 amino acids. CDR1 is SGHTA and CDR2 is FQGTGA in the germline V gene.

CDR3 nucleotides: TGTGCCAGCAGCCAAGAGGGACAGGTCGGTTCACCCCTCCACTTT. It yields the protein CASSQEGQVGSPLHF. This chain uses TRBV3-1 (or the pseudogene TRBV3-2) with TRBJ1-6, with 8 bases matching TRBD1. The CDR3 contains 15 residues. Germline trimming cut 0 bases from V and 9 bases from J; bases unmatched to any gene: 4. CDR1 is LGHDT, CDR2 YNNKEL, per germline (reference sequence).

The rearrangement links TRBV14 to TRBJ2-7, with D possibly TRBD1 on 6 matching bases. Between the trimmed V and J ends, which lost 0 bases and 1 base, there was a span of 28 bases. This CDR3 region has 21 residues. Germline values: CDR1 SGHDN, CDR2 FVKESK. The CDR3 DNA reads TGTGCCAGCAGCCAAGATTCCCCTGGACAGTTAGGGCAGAGGGGGTCCTACGAGCAGTACTTC. This sequence encodes CASSQDSPGQLGQRGSYEQYF.

J is TRBJ2-5 and V is TRBV15; 10 bases agree with TRBD1. This CDR3 is built from 14 residues. CDR1 is LNHNV and CDR2 is YYDKDF in the germline V gene (reference sequence). The J segment lost 4 bases and the V segment lost 2 bases, leaving 1 base of the junction unmatched. CDR3 protein: CATSRRDRGETQYF. In DNA, the CDR3 is TGTGCCACCAGCAGACGGGACAGGGGAGAGACCCAGTACTTC.

V and J are TRBV18 and TRBJ1-5; D ambiguous. V was pared by 5 bases and J by 2 bases, with 7 bases between. The CDR3 is 13 residues long. Germline CDR1 KGHSH, CDR2 LQKENI. CDR3 loop: CASSSSRNQPQHF. CDR3 nucleotide sequence: TGTGCCAGCTCATCCAGTCGCAATCAGCCCCAGCATTTT.

The rearrangement links TRBV28 to TRBJ1-1; tentatively, D is TRBD1 (5 bases). The length of the CDR3 is 13 residues. Looked up from germline, CDR1 is MDHEN and CDR2 is SYDVKM. V was clipped by 2 bases and J by 8 bases, with 12 bases between them. CDR3 nucleotide sequence: TGTGCCAGCAGTTTACCAAAGGCAGGGGAAGCTTTCTTT. It is translated as CASSLPKAGEAFF.

The chain couples TRBV12-2 to TRBJ2-5; the D call of TRBD2 is as the table states it, not checked on the DNA. TRBV12-2 is a known pseudogene. The CDR3 runs 13 residues. The CDR3 loop is CASWTSAQETQYF. The DNA for the CDR3 is TGTGCAAGTTGGACTAGCGCCCAAGAGACCCAGTACTTC.

J is TRBJ2-2 and V is TRBV5-4, with D maybe TRBD2 (6 bases). The germline V gene has CDR1 SGHNT and CDR2 YYREEE (reference sequence). The CDR3 spans 15 residues. Trimming cost V 1 base and J 6 bases, with 13 bases left between them. The CDR3 DNA follows: TGTGCCAGCAGCTTGTCCGGGAGTAGGGCCGGGGAGCTGTTTTTT. This codes for CASSLSGSRAGELFF.

This chain links TRBV18 with TRBJ1-1; 7 bases agree with TRBD1. This CDR3 region has 16 residues. Germline assignment: CDR1 KGHSH and CDR2 LQKENI. V lost 0 bases to trimming and J lost 5 bases; unmatched junction nucleotides: 9. The DNA for the CDR3 is TGTGCCAGCTCACCACCTCAATTAGGGGGCCTGACTGAAGCTTTCTTT. Residues: CASSPPQLGGLTEAFF.

The chain combines TRBV30 with TRBJ2-1; 7 positions match TRBD2. The junction had 14 bases not matched to a gene; V was cut back by 5 bases and J by 7 bases. This CDR3 is 15 amino acids long. Germline CDR1 is GTSNPN and CDR2 is SVGIG (reference sequence). CDR3 protein: CAWAPRGGRLNEQFF. CDR3 nucleotide sequence: TGTGCCTGGGCCCCTCGCGGGGGAAGGTTAAATGAGCAGTTCTTC.

The V and J genes are TRBV5-1 and TRBJ2-6; D might be TRBD2 (6 bases). CDR1 and CDR2 from the germline V gene are SGHRS and YFSETQ. The CDR3 length is 14 residues. Trimming removed 4 bases from V and 9 bases from J, with 14 bases in between. In DNA, the CDR3 is TGCGCCAGCAGCCTGGGAGGCAGGGACAACGTCCTGACTTTC. It specifies CASSLGGRDNVLTF.

The chain combines TRBV27 with TRBJ2-7, with TRBD1 matching over 8 bases. The CDR3 loop spans 14 amino acids. Germline values: CDR1 MNHEY, CDR2 SMNVEV (reference sequence). Trimming cost V 2 bases and J 2 bases; bases outside gene matches: 2. This CDR3 is CASSLRDRTYEQYF. The CDR3 bases are TGTGCCAGCAGTTTACGGGACAGGACCTACGAGCAGTACTTC.

The rearrangement links TRBV19 to TRBJ1-5; D uncertain. The CDR3 consists of 15 residues. In germline, CDR1 is LNHDA, CDR2 SQIVND (reference sequence). V lost 3 bases and J lost 0, with 9 bases in between. DNA for the CDR3: TGTGCCAGTAGTATTGAGGGAAATAGCAATCAGCCCCAGCATTTT. Its translation is CASSIEGNSNQPQHF.

The V gene is TRBV6-2 or TRBV6-3, the J gene TRBJ2-7, with D perhaps matching TRBD1 (5 bases). Germline V gives CDR1 MNHEY, CDR2 SVGEGT. Trimming removed 0 bases at V and 5 bases at J, with 14 bases between. This CDR3 region has 15 residues. The CDR3 is CASSYSSRQINEQYF. DNA of the CDR3: TGTGCCAGCAGTTACTCGTCGAGACAGATCAACGAGCAGTACTTC.

This chain uses TRBV7-9 with TRBJ1-2; D is uncertain. V was pared by 1 base and J by 13 bases, with 16 bases between. The CDR3 is 13 residues long. In germline, CDR1 is SEHNR, CDR2 FQNEAQ (reference sequence). CDR3 sequence reads: CASSLDRGIDATF. Here the CDR3 DNA reads TGTGCCAGCAGCTTAGATCGGGGAATCGACGCCACCTTC.

The chain links TRBV11-2 to TRBJ2-1; D unclear. The germline V and J ends were trimmed by 1 base and 0 bases, with 10 bases remaining between them. The CDR3 runs 16 residues. Germline loops: CDR1 SGHAT, CDR2 FQNNGV. CDR3 loop: CASSLGSSSSYNEQFF. CDR3 nucleotides: TGTGCCAGCAGCTTAGGGTCTTCGAGCTCCTACAATGAGCAGTTCTTC.

V usage is TRBV6-1 and J usage is TRBJ1-5; tentatively, D is TRBD1 (5 bases). Germline loops: CDR1 MNHNS, CDR2 SASEGT. V lost 0 bases to trimming and J lost 11 bases, with 5 bases between them. This CDR3 has 11 residues. The CDR3 protein is CASSEARAQHF. CDR3 sequence (DNA): TGTGCCAGCAGTGAAGCCAGGGCCCAGCATTTT.

The rearrangement uses TRBV9 and TRBJ2-5; D is undetermined. The germline V gene encodes CDR1 SGDLS and CDR2 YYNGEE. The CDR3 is 16 residues long. The germline V and J ends were trimmed by 0 bases and 1 base, with 13 bases remaining between them. CDR3 protein: CASSVGARKSQETQYF. DNA for the CDR3: TGTGCCAGCAGCGTAGGGGCCCGAAAGAGCCAAGAGACCCAGTACTTC.

By frequency in the sample, this clone is medium-sized. The CDR3 region has the DNA TGCGCCAGCAGCCCAAATAGTATACGTGGAAACACCATATATTTT. Amino acid sequence: CASSPNSIRGNTIYF. The chain recombines TRBV5-1 with TRBJ1-3; D unresolved. The CDR3 has 15 residues. Germline V CDR1 and CDR2: SGHRS, YFSETQ. The germline V and J ends were trimmed by 4 bases and 3 bases, with 14 bases remaining between them. The full variable domain, in which reference TRBV5-1 and TRBJ1-3 provide the parts outside the CDR3, is KAGVTQTPRYLIKTRGQQVTLSCSPISGHRSVSWYQQTPGQGLQFLFEYFSETQRNKGNFPGRFSGRQFSNSRSEMNVSTLELGDSALYLCASSPNSIRGNTIYFGEGSWLTVV.

The chain couples TRBV3-1 (or the pseudogene TRBV3-2) to TRBJ1-1, with 7 bases that match TRBD1. There are 14 residues in the CDR3. J gave up 6 bases and V 4 bases, and 8 bases lay outside the gene matches. Germline values: CDR1 LGHDT, CDR2 YNNKEL (reference sequence). DNA for the CDR3: TGTGCCAGCAGCCTCAGCCAGGGGGTCTCTGAAGCTTTCTTT. It yields the protein CASSLSQGVSEAFF.